The 14 T cell receptor beta chains below were found in one sample sequenced in a study of Graves' ophthalmopathy and Graves' hyperthyroidism. RNA transcripts were the source from which TCR beta CDR3 regions were amplified. A first-round RT-PCR used HTBI primers, followed by a second-round multiplex PCR. TCRdb reprocessed the multiplex PCR reads via MiXCR and lists one record per CDR3 protein. Among 350,000 to 400,000 distinct CDR3 sequences listed, around 18% were seen once. What was sequenced was peripheral blood. The receptors were gathered from a woman between 18 and 30 years old with Graves' ophthalmopathy.

Many counts were recorded for this clonotype. This chain links TRBV7-8 with TRBJ2-7; a weak D match, TRBD1 (7 bases). The V end was cut by 5 bases, the J end by 2 bases, with 19 bases between. The CDR3 sequence is 16 residues long. CDR1 and CDR2 (germline): SGHVS, FQNEAQ. The CDR3 sequence is CASSPEEGDRPYEQYF. The CDR3 DNA reads TGTGCCAGCAGCCCCGAGGAGGGGGACAGACCCTACGAGCAGTACTTC.

The chain carries TRBV7-2 and TRBJ2-5, with 10 bases identical to TRBD2. V shed 5 bases, J shed 5 bases, and the junction held 11 bases outside the gene matches. Germline lookup yields CDR1 SGHTA and CDR2 FQGNSA. The CDR3 runs 16 residues. CDR3 bases: TGTGCCAGCAGCCTGGCGGGGCTAGCGGGAGAGGAGACCCAGTACTTC. Translation: CASSLAGLAGEETQYF.

Ten or more counts support this clonotype. The chain uses TRBV19 and TRBJ1-1; D is perhaps TRBD1 (5 bases). The CDR3 totals 13 residues. Trimming removed 7 bases from V and 7 bases from J, with 16 bases in between. From germline, CDR1 is LNHDA and CDR2 SQIVND (reference sequence). CDR3 amino acids: CASKWGPRDEAFF. CDR3 DNA sequence: TGTGCCAGTAAGTGGGGACCTAGGGATGAAGCTTTCTTT.

This clonotype was seen ten or more times. V usage is TRBV12-3 or TRBV12-4 and J usage is TRBJ1-2; weak D call: TRBD1 (5 bases). V dropped 3 bases and J dropped 6 bases, with 11 bases sitting between them. This CDR3 contains 13 residues. The CDR3 reads CASSFGTVDGYTF. The CDR3 DNA sequence: TGTGCCAGCAGTTTTGGGACGGTCGATGGCTACACCTTC.

This clonotype has more than one count but fewer than ten. V gene TRBV6-1 combines with J gene TRBJ2-7; perhaps TRBD1 as D (5 bases). The CDR3 runs 12 residues. Trimming took off 10 bases at V and 3 bases at J, with 13 bases between the two ends. The V gene's germline CDR1 is MNHNS and CDR2 SASEGT. The CDR3 nucleotides are TGTGCCATCCGAGACAGTTTCTACGAGCAGTACTTC. It encodes CAIRDSFYEQYF.

This clonotype has a count of ten or more. The chain joins TRBV25-1 to TRBJ1-1; TRBD1 agrees at 7 bases. CDR1 and CDR2 (germline): MGHDK, SYGVNS. Trimming cost V 6 bases and J 2 bases; bases outside gene matches: 9. This CDR3 comprises 15 residues. In DNA form, the CDR3 reads TGTGCCAGCAGGAAGGTCGCAGGGGGAAACACTGAAGCTTTCTTT. Its protein is CASRKVAGGNTEAFF.

This clonotype was counted only a few times. This clone may be a read error of a much larger clone one base away. This chain uses TRBV20-1 with TRBJ1-5; weak D call: TRBD1 (6 bases). V lost 0 bases to trimming and J lost 11 bases, with 20 bases between them. Germline V gene lookup returns CDR1 DFQATT and CDR2 SNEGSKA (reference sequence). This CDR3 has 15 residues. CDR3 bases: TGCAGTGCTAGAGAAGGGGGGACCCCTTTCTGGACCCAGCATTTT. Its translation is CSAREGGTPFWTQHF.

This clonotype was recorded at least ten times. The rearrangement uses TRBV20-1 and TRBJ2-7; D is perhaps TRBD1 (6 bases). V gave up 5 bases and J gave up 0 bases, with 11 bases separating them. The germline V gene has CDR1 DFQATT and CDR2 SNEGSKA (reference sequence). The CDR3 runs to 13 residues. CDR3 sequence (DNA): TGCAGTGCTCAGGACAGTCCCTCCTACGAGCAGTACTTC. Protein product: CSAQDSPSYEQYF.

The J gene is TRBJ2-7, the V gene TRBV6-1; 8 bases are shared with TRBD2. The germline gives CDR1 MNHNS, CDR2 SASEGT. V lost 5 bases to trimming and J lost 5 bases; unmatched junction nucleotides: 14. This CDR3 has 16 residues. The CDR3 here is CASSPTRLARSHEQYF. As DNA, the CDR3 is TGTGCCAGCAGTCCTACCCGACTAGCGCGATCCCACGAGCAGTACTTC.

This clonotype was found many times. The chain has TRBV7-2 and TRBJ1-1; possible D gene TRBD1, 5 bases. V lost 8 bases, J lost 5 bases, and 15 bases lay in between. The CDR3 extends over 13 amino acids. Germline CDR1 and CDR2: SGHTA and FQGNSA. The CDR3 region is CASLGSWGTEAFF. The CDR3 bases are TGTGCCAGCCTAGGATCCTGGGGGACTGAAGCTTTCTTT.

This clonotype was seen repeatedly, ten times or more. This rearrangement joins TRBV11-2 to TRBJ2-7, with a weak D call TRBD1 (6 bases). The V end lost 1 base, the J end lost 3 bases, and 19 bases lay between the germline ends. In germline, CDR1 is SGHAT, CDR2 FQNNGV. The CDR3 consists of 17 residues. CDR3 loop: CASSLVGVGQFDYEQYF. For the CDR3, the DNA is TGTGCCAGCAGCTTAGTCGGGGTAGGACAGTTTGACTACGAGCAGTACTTC.

This clonotype has a count of ten or more. V usage is TRBV6-5 and J usage is TRBJ2-5, with D perhaps matching TRBD2 (6 bases). This CDR3 is built from 15 residues. Trimming cost V 6 bases and J 3 bases, with 17 bases left between them. Germline-derived CDR1 and CDR2 are MNHEY and SVGAGI. As DNA, the CDR3 is TGTGCCAGCAGAAACCCGCGGGGAAGGGAAGAGACCCAGTACTTC. It encodes CASRNPRGREETQYF.

Many counts were recorded for this clonotype. The chain has TRBV12-3 or TRBV12-4 and TRBJ1-2, with D uncertain. The V end lost 3 bases, the J end lost 4 bases, and 9 bases lay between the germline ends. CDR3 length: 13 amino acids. CDR3 loop: CASSLSQAYGYTF. CDR3 nucleotides: TGTGCCAGCAGTTTGTCGCAGGCCTATGGCTACACCTTC.

This clonotype showed up many times. The chain has TRBV20-1 and TRBJ2-7; tentative D call: TRBD2 (6 bases). The CDR3 totals 16 residues. Germline CDR1 is DFQATT and CDR2 is SNEGSKA (reference sequence). V dropped 6 bases and J dropped 8 bases, with 29 bases sitting between them. The CDR3 DNA reads TGCAGTGCCTCGGGCAGGGAGCGGAGGGGTGTTGTGCAGCAGTACTTC. It specifies CSASGRERRGVVQQYF.